This TCR beta chain was retrieved from a study of cytomegalovirus exposure and HLA in healthy donors. Study findings and constraints: Indistinguishable V segments, including TRBV6-2 and TRBV6-3, were excluded. In most subjects, TCR beta sequences reportedly gave accurate predictions of HLA-A and HLA-B alleles.

As concerns this clone: Its cognate antigen is unknown.

A multiplex PCR was run with 60 Vbeta primers and 13 Jbeta primers. Method: immunoSEQ multiplex PCR; TCRdb's copy keeps in-frame clones and lacks some. The top ten hold approximately 1.5% of the sample, which has some 160,000 clones, around 74% seen once. Trimming shortened V by 3 bases and J by 1 base, and 6 bases separated the two germline ends. CDR3 size: 13 residues. Germline V gives CDR1 SNHLY, CDR2 FYNNEI. The clonotype originates from a woman aged 30 to 39 in good health and CMV-seronegative. The sample comprised PBMCs. This rearrangement joins TRBV2 to TRBJ1-1; D call uncertain. CDR3 region: CASSEWRNTEAFF. CDR3 sequence (DNA): TGTGCCAGCAGTGAGTGGAGGAACACTGAAGCTTTCTTT.